These T cell receptor beta chains were read from a single sample in a study of PD-L1 blockade in urothelial cancer. TCRdb's copy holds only in-frame clones and misses some; the assay was immunoSEQ multiplex PCR. In the table there are around 63,000 clones, roughly four fifths of which are singletons. Sequencing used PBMCs, obtained around atezolizumab (anti-PD-L1) treatment. All receptors come from a man in his 70s with urothelial cancer. Both conserved end residues are part of each CDR3. A D gene is named only where the DNA matches it firmly.

d_gene: -
j_gene: TRBJ1-5
v_gene: TRBV6-1
CDR3aa: CASSEAAGFGNQPQHF

d_gene: -
j_gene: TRBJ2-5
v_gene: TRBV7-6
CDR3aa: CASSPEQGFRETQYF

d_gene: TRBD2
j_gene: TRBJ2-7
v_gene: TRBV6-5
CDR3aa: CASSAPGTSVYEQYF

d_gene: -
j_gene: TRBJ1-5
v_gene: TRBV28
CDR3aa: CASSFRQSSNQPQHF

d_gene: TRBD2
j_gene: TRBJ2-7
v_gene: TRBV5-6
CDR3aa: CASSLGLAGPYEQYF

d_gene: TRBD2
j_gene: TRBJ2-5
v_gene: TRBV18
CDR3aa: CASSPRGLVGRETQYF

d_gene: TRBD2
j_gene: TRBJ2-3
v_gene: TRBV6-6
CDR3aa: CASSAGGPGTDTQYF

d_gene: -
j_gene: TRBJ2-1
v_gene: TRBV7-9
CDR3aa: CASSLKASDEQFF

d_gene: TRBD2
j_gene: TRBJ2-1
v_gene: TRBV4-3
CDR3aa: CASSQGISGAARGQFF

d_gene: TRBD2
j_gene: TRBJ2-7
v_gene: TRBV18
CDR3aa: CASARTSELSYEQYF

d_gene: TRBD1
j_gene: TRBJ1-5
v_gene: TRBV7-2
CDR3aa: CASSRTGGEGQPQHF

d_gene: -
j_gene: TRBJ1-4
v_gene: TRBV5-1
CDR3aa: CASSLDGRADEKLFF

d_gene: -
j_gene: TRBJ2-7
v_gene: TRBV30
CDR3aa: CAWSVQGYEQYF

d_gene: TRBD2
j_gene: TRBJ2-1
v_gene: TRBV5-5
CDR3aa: CASSLERGEQFF

d_gene: -
j_gene: TRBJ1-1
v_gene: TRBV1
CDR3aa: CTSSQGPGSSPMNTEAFF

d_gene: -
j_gene: TRBJ1-2
v_gene: TRBV5-5
CDR3aa: CASSLEVANNYGYTF

d_gene: -
j_gene: TRBJ1-2
v_gene: TRBV7-2
CDR3aa: CASSLSLGAVYTF

d_gene: -
j_gene: TRBJ2-3
v_gene: TRBV5-6
CDR3aa: CASSLGGASPDTQYF

d_gene: -
j_gene: TRBJ1-5
v_gene: TRBV19
CDR3aa: CASSIRGWEGRQPQHF

d_gene: TRBD1
j_gene: TRBJ2-5
v_gene: TRBV25-1
CDR3aa: CASSTGTGGWETQYF

d_gene: TRBD1
j_gene: TRBJ2-7
v_gene: TRBV6-5
CDR3aa: CASSYWDRGQDEQYF

d_gene: TRBD1
j_gene: TRBJ2-7
v_gene: TRBV19
CDR3aa: CASSIAASGGPYEQYF

d_gene: TRBD1
j_gene: TRBJ2-5
v_gene: TRBV19
CDR3aa: CASSQGALIGETQYF

d_gene: -
j_gene: TRBJ2-2
v_gene: TRBV6-5
CDR3aa: CASSRTTGELFF

d_gene: -
j_gene: TRBJ1-5
v_gene: TRBV4-1
CDR3aa: CASSQSEGLRGNQPQHF

d_gene: -
j_gene: TRBJ2-7
v_gene: TRBV29-1
CDR3aa: CSVEGSAYEQYF

d_gene: -
j_gene: TRBJ1-4
v_gene: TRBV5-4
CDR3aa: CASSSGGDRATNEKLFF

d_gene: TRBD1
j_gene: TRBJ1-1
v_gene: TRBV5-1
CDR3aa: CASSPRQGSNTEAFF

d_gene: TRBD2
j_gene: TRBJ2-1
v_gene: TRBV4-1
CDR3aa: CASSGTSGSVSNEQFF

d_gene: -
j_gene: TRBJ2-5
v_gene: TRBV15
CDR3aa: CATSHIRAGLRAETQYF

d_gene: TRBD2
j_gene: TRBJ2-5
v_gene: TRBV9
CDR3aa: CASSVEISGSGETQYF

d_gene: TRBD2
j_gene: TRBJ2-3
v_gene: TRBV18
CDR3aa: CASSPPVLAGSTDTQYF

d_gene: TRBD2
j_gene: TRBJ2-7
v_gene: TRBV28
CDR3aa: CASSSPDPGGEQYF

d_gene: TRBD1
j_gene: TRBJ1-2
v_gene: TRBV6-5
CDR3aa: CASRPTGRSGYTF

d_gene: -
j_gene: TRBJ1-5
v_gene: TRBV7-2
CDR3aa: CASSLGLTEPNQPQHF

d_gene: TRBD1
j_gene: TRBJ1-5
v_gene: TRBV29-1
CDR3aa: CSVRQGARQPQHF

d_gene: -
j_gene: TRBJ1-1
v_gene: TRBV29-1
CDR3aa: CSVDGRFNQVEAFF

d_gene: TRBD2
j_gene: TRBJ2-1
v_gene: TRBV30
CDR3aa: CAWSTTGTSGVYNEQFF

d_gene: -
j_gene: TRBJ1-1
v_gene: TRBV5-6
CDR3aa: CASSLSSGGSFF

d_gene: -
j_gene: TRBJ1-1
v_gene: TRBV5-1
CDR3aa: CASSYREYGNTEAFF

d_gene: -
j_gene: TRBJ1-3
v_gene: TRBV9
CDR3aa: CASSVDRMDTIYF

d_gene: -
j_gene: TRBJ1-5
v_gene: TRBV28
CDR3aa: CASSGTLSNQPQHF

d_gene: TRBD1
j_gene: TRBJ1-1
v_gene: TRBV4-3
CDR3aa: CASSLRDRGDNTEAFF